These 19 T cell receptor beta chains came from one sample sequenced in a study of identical twins. TCRdb reprocessed the 5' RACE reads with MiXCR, giving one entry per CDR3 protein. Here the sample spans a few hundred thousand distinct CDR3 sequences, approximately 10% being singletons. These same data were also listed under a study on yellow fever vaccine responses in identical twins.

Specimen: PBMCs. The origin of the receptors is a young woman in good health.

The chain combines TRBV6-1 with TRBJ1-6, with D uncertain. The CDR3 has 14 amino acids. Deletions cut 6 bases from V and 7 bases from J, with 13 bases between. Germline V CDR1 and CDR2: MNHNS, SASEGT. CDR3 sequence: CASSPDGSNSPLHF. The DNA of the CDR3 is TGTGCCAGCAGCCCCGACGGGTCAAATTCACCCCTCCACTTT.

The sample holds a few counts of this clonotype. The chain joins TRBV20-1 to TRBJ2-2; no firm D call. Trimming stripped 4 bases from V and 3 bases from J, with 12 bases between. This CDR3 is built from 14 residues. Germline CDR1 is DFQATT and CDR2 is SNEGSKA (reference sequence). The CDR3 DNA is TGCAGTGCTACCCCCCCCCTAGACACCGGGGAGCTGTTTTTT. Protein sequence: CSATPPLDTGELFF.

This clonotype has a handful of counts. The J gene is TRBJ2-1, the V gene TRBV6-2 or TRBV6-3; D may be TRBD2 (6 bases). With 6 bases removed from V and 9 bases from J, the gap between germline ends came to 15 bases. Germline assignment: CDR1 MNHEY and CDR2 SVGEGT. The CDR3 is 13 amino acids. The CDR3 DNA sequence: TGTGCCAGCAGACCTCCGGGGGTTCTTGAGCAGTTCTTC. Translation: CASRPPGVLEQFF.

This clonotype has ten or more counts. The gene calls are TRBV6-2 or TRBV6-3 and TRBJ2-2; the match to TRBD1 covers 9 bases. The trim removed 6 bases at V and 1 base at J, leaving 3 bases unmatched. CDR1 is MNHEY and CDR2 is SVGEGT in the germline V gene. The CDR3 length is 15 residues. DNA for the CDR3: TGTGCCAGCAGCGACAGGGGGATGAACACCGGGGAGCTGTTTTTT. Protein product: CASSDRGMNTGELFF.

The chain employs TRBV20-1 and TRBJ2-1; 12 positions match TRBD2. This CDR3 region has 16 residues. V was pared by 3 bases and J by 1 base, with 4 bases of the junction left unmatched. In germline, CDR1 is DFQATT, CDR2 SNEGSKA (reference sequence). The CDR3 sequence is CSASGTSGQSYNEQFF. The CDR3, as DNA: TGCAGTGCTAGCGGGACTAGCGGGCAATCCTACAATGAGCAGTTCTTC.

The chain combines TRBV18 with TRBJ2-5; D gene ambiguous. The ends were cut back, 3 bases at V and 5 bases at J, with 10 bases in the middle. The CDR3 sequence is 13 residues long. Germline V gene lookup returns CDR1 KGHSH and CDR2 LQKENI. The DNA for the CDR3 is TGTGCCAGCTCACCTTCATCGTCCGAGACCCAGTACTTC. This encodes CASSPSSSETQYF. Looking up the rest from reference TRBV18 and TRBJ2-5 gives the full variable domain: NAGVMQNPRHLVRRRGQEARLRCSPMKGHSHVYWYRQLPEEGLKFMVYLQKENIIDESGMPKERFSAEFPKEGPSILRIQQVVRGDSAAYFCASSPSSSETQYFGPGTRLLVL.

This clonotype was counted between two and nine times. This chain uses TRBV7-9 with TRBJ2-5, with a tentative D call TRBD2 (6 bases). Trimming stripped 4 bases from V and 5 bases from J, with 17 bases between. This CDR3 is built from 15 residues. Germline V gene lookup returns CDR1 SEHNR and CDR2 FQNEAQ (reference sequence). CDR3: CASSSGGSIGETQYF. The DNA for the CDR3 is TGTGCCAGCAGCTCTGGGGGGAGTATTGGGGAGACCCAGTACTTC. The full variable domain, rest sourced from reference TRBV7-9 and TRBJ2-5, is DTGVSQNPRHKITKRGQNVTFRCDPISEHNRLYWYRQTLGQGPEFLTYFQNEAQLEKSRLLSDRFSAERPKGSFSTLEIQRTEQGDSAMYLCASSSGGSIGETQYFGPGTRLLVL.

This clonotype was seen repeatedly, ten times or more. This rearrangement joins TRBV7-9 to TRBJ2-5; the match to TRBD2 covers 8 bases. The J segment lost 3 bases and the V segment lost 2 bases, leaving 2 bases of the junction unmatched. This CDR3 is built from 14 residues. Germline V gives CDR1 SEHNR, CDR2 FQNEAQ (reference sequence). CDR3 in DNA: TGTGCCAGCAGCTTACGGGGGGGCGAAGAGACCCAGTACTTC. Its protein product is CASSLRGGEETQYF.

This chain joins TRBV20-1 and TRBJ2-1, with D perhaps TRBD2 (5 bases). CDR1 is DFQATT, CDR2 SNEGSKA, per germline (reference sequence). The CDR3 is made up of 13 amino acids. Trimming pared 6 bases from V and 0 bases from J, leaving 9 bases between. CDR3 DNA: TGCAGTGCGAACCGGGGCTCCTACAATGAGCAGTTCTTC. Translating gives CSANRGSYNEQFF.

This clonotype was observed at least ten times. V and J are TRBV12-3 or TRBV12-4 and TRBJ2-1; no reliable D call. This CDR3 has 14 residues. V shed 4 bases and J shed 5 bases, with 12 bases lying between them. The CDR3 region has the DNA TGTGCCAGCAGTTCGCCACAGAGAGACAATGAGCAGTTCTTC. Residues: CASSSPQRDNEQFF.

This clonotype showed up many times. The gene calls are TRBV4-1 and TRBJ2-1; TRBD2 aligns across 8 bases. J was trimmed by 1 base and V by 4 bases; bases with no gene match: 6. The CDR3 runs 16 residues. Per germline, CDR1 MGHRA and CDR2 YSYEKL. The CDR3 loop is CASSRGREASYNEQFF. The DNA for the CDR3 is TGCGCCAGCAGCCGTGGGCGGGAGGCATCCTACAATGAGCAGTTCTTC.

This clonotype has more than one count but fewer than ten. The rearrangement links TRBV20-1 to TRBJ2-5, with D perhaps given as TRBD1 or TRBD2 (5 bases each). The CDR3 totals 14 residues. V was clipped by 0 bases and J by 5 bases, with 13 bases between them. Germline CDR1 and CDR2: DFQATT and SNEGSKA (reference sequence). The CDR3 coding sequence is TGCAGTGCTAGAGAAGCAGGGCCGGGGGAGACCCAGTACTTC. Translated: CSAREAGPGETQYF.

This clonotype was detected only a few times. This rearrangement joins TRBV5-1 to TRBJ2-5; D possibly matches TRBD1 or TRBD2 (6 bases each). V was trimmed by 0 bases and J by 1 base, leaving 13 bases between them. The CDR3 contains 16 residues. Germline loops: CDR1 SGHRS, CDR2 YFSETQ. CDR3 in DNA: TGCGCCAGCAGCTTGGCGGGGGCCAGGGCCCAAGAGACCCAGTACTTC. Protein sequence: CASSLAGARAQETQYF.

This clonotype was observed at least ten times. V usage is TRBV4-3 and J usage is TRBJ2-5; D possibly corresponds to TRBD2 (5 bases). The CDR3 has 15 amino acids. Germline V gene sequence: CDR1 LGHNA, CDR2 YSLEER. V lost 0 bases, J lost 5 bases, and 13 bases lay in between. The CDR3 protein is CASSQDSRRRETQYF. The CDR3 DNA is TGCGCCAGCAGCCAAGATTCGAGAAGGAGGGAGACCCAGTACTTC.

The V gene is TRBV7-2, the J gene TRBJ2-3; D remains ambiguous. Germline V gene sequence: CDR1 SGHTA, CDR2 FQGNSA. The length of the CDR3 is 13 residues. The germline V and J ends were trimmed by 5 bases and 6 bases, with 12 bases remaining between them. CDR3 nucleotide sequence: TGTGCCAGCAGCCCCCCGGACGGTGATACGCAGTATTTT. As protein: CASSPPDGDTQYF.

This clonotype has at least ten counts. This chain uses TRBV11-2 with TRBJ2-3, with 9 bases aligning to TRBD2. Per the germline V gene, CDR1 is SGHAT and CDR2 is FQNNGV. V dropped 0 bases and J dropped 5; count of bases not matched to a gene: 12. CDR3 size: 18 residues. In nucleotides, the CDR3 is TGTGCCAGCAGCTTAGATCTGGGGCTAGCGGGATGGGAAGATACGCAGTATTTT. This sequence encodes CASSLDLGLAGWEDTQYF.

The rearrangement joins TRBV5-1 to TRBJ2-5, with D perhaps TRBD2 (6 bases). From germline, CDR1 is SGHRS and CDR2 YFSETQ. This CDR3 spans 16 amino acids. V was pared by 0 bases and J by 2 bases, with 14 bases between. The CDR3 DNA sequence: TGCGCCAGCAGCTTGGCCAGGTCTAGCGAGCAAGAGACCCAGTACTTC. Translated, it gives CASSLARSSEQETQYF.

The chain has TRBV5-6 and TRBJ2-7, with D possibly called TRBD1 or TRBD2 (5 bases each). The CDR3 length is 16 residues. V lost 0 bases and J 3 bases, leaving 16 bases between the germline ends. CDR1 is SGHDT and CDR2 is YYEEEE in the germline V gene. The CDR3 loop reads CASSLAGHNSGYEQYF. CDR3 DNA: TGTGCCAGCAGCTTGGCGGGGCACAATTCGGGCTACGAGCAGTACTTC.

This clonotype was counted a few times. The J gene is TRBJ2-3, the V gene TRBV29-1; a weak D match, TRBD2 (7 bases). CDR1 SQVTM and CDR2 ANQGSEA come from the germline V gene. V shed 5 bases and J shed 6 bases, with 24 bases lying between them. This CDR3 has 16 residues. CDR3 amino acids: CSVSVSGGLTQDTQYF. The CDR3 bases are TGCAGCGTTTCAGTATCGGGGGGCTTAACTCAGGATACGCAGTATTTT.